This TCR beta chain originates from a study of CD8 T cells in ankylosing spondylitis. Study results and limitations: Matched ankylosing spondylitis synovial fluid reportedly contained a significantly enriched population of disease-linked clones. What seemed typical of ankylosing spondylitis blood was a TCR beta motif built from fewer than ten highly homologous variants.

Libraries for TCR beta were made by quantitative 5'-RACE with molecular barcodes. TCRdb recomputed calls from the 5' RACE reads with MiXCR, one row per CDR3 protein. The table lists fewer than 450,000 distinct CDR3 sequences, 15% to 20% of them singletons, with 1% in the top ten. With respect to this clonotype: Its specificity is unknown.

Sample: blood, either unsorted or a sorted T cell fraction (not recorded which). The source is a male donor with ankylosing spondylitis.

The CDR3 is CAISERGSYNEQFF. CDR3 DNA sequence: TGTGCCATCAGTGAGAGGGGATCCTACAATGAGCAGTTCTTC. V gene TRBV10-3 combines with J gene TRBJ2-1; possibly TRBD1 for D (5 bases). V lost 2 bases to trimming and J lost 1 base, with 6 bases between them. This CDR3 has 14 amino acids. Germline V CDR1 and CDR2: ENHRY, SYGVKD.